Listed below are T cell receptor beta chains from one sample, sequenced in a study of shared clonotypes between healthy human individuals. Data came from immunoSEQ multiplex PCR; TCRdb stores just in-frame clones and leaves some out. In the table there are over 2,000,000 clones, roughly 93% of which are singletons. Sequencing was done on a sample of naive CD8+ T cells from PBMCs. The source of these receptors is a man aged 18 to 30 in good health. Some clones in this sample may be carry-over from other donors' samples. CDR3s include the opening cysteine and the closing phenylalanine or tryptophan. Each record gives: D gene, clone size, J gene, V gene, CDR3 DNA, CDR3 protein. D genes are given only for firm matches. The size entry is marked missing in some rows and otherwise reads once, few, many or a size class.

NA,once,TRBJ2-7,TRBV7-2,TGTGCCAGCAGCATAAGGAACAGTCCGTCCTACGAGCAGTACTTC,CASSIRNSPSYEQYF
NA,NA,TRBJ2-7,TRBV6-5,TGTGCCAGCAGTTACTCCCAGGGCTACGAGCAGTACTTC,CASSYSQGYEQYF
TRBD1,NA,TRBJ1-2,TRBV9,TGTGCCAGCAGCGTAAGCAGGGGGCAGGCCTATGGCTACACCTTC,CASSVSRGQAYGYTF
TRBD1,NA,TRBJ2-7,TRBV4-1,TGCGCCAGCAGCCCCAGGGACAGTCCGTACGAGCAGTACTTC,CASSPRDSPYEQYF
NA,NA,TRBJ1-1,TRBV7-9,TGTGCCAGCAGCCGGGCCCGGGACATGAACACTGAAGCTTTCTTT,CASSRARDMNTEAFF
TRBD1,NA,TRBJ1-5,TRBV2,TGTGCCAGCAGGGACAGGGGCAATCAGCCCCAGCATTTT,CASRDRGNQPQHF
NA,NA,TRBJ1-2,TRBV4-1,TGCGCCAGCAGCCAAGAGACTTCTTCGGGCTATGGCTACACCTTC,CASSQETSSGYGYTF
NA,NA,TRBJ2-1,TRBV4-2,TGTGCCAGCAGCCAAGACCCCGATGAGCAGTTCTTC,CASSQDPDEQFF
NA,NA,TRBJ1-2,TRBV7-9,TGTGCCAGCAGCTTGTCCAGGGTTAACTATGGCTACACCTTC,CASSLSRVNYGYTF
TRBD1,NA,TRBJ2-5,TRBV7-9,TGTGCCAGCAGCTTTTCAGGGGGCTGGGGAGAGACCCAGTACTTC,CASSFSGGWGETQYF
TRBD1,few,TRBJ1-5,TRBV7-9,TGTGCCAGCAGCTCCGGGACAGCCGCTTCGCCCCAGCATTTT,CASSSGTAASPQHF
NA,NA,TRBJ2-1,TRBV11-2,TGTGCCAGCAGCTTTAGTAGCGATGAGCAGTTCTTC,CASSFSSDEQFF
NA,NA,TRBJ2-3,TRBV19,TGTGCCAGTGGGGAACGACAGACAGATACGCAGTATTTT,CASGERQTDTQYF
NA,NA,TRBJ1-1,TRBV30,TGTGCCTCAGACAGCTCTGAAGCTTTCTTT,CASDSSEAFF
NA,NA,TRBJ2-7,TRBV7-6,TGTGCCAGCAGCTTAGACGGCAGCTACGAGCAGTACTTC,CASSLDGSYEQYF
TRBD2,NA,TRBJ2-3,TRBV27,TGTGCCAGTGGAGCGGGAGGGCCCGCAGATACGCAGTATTTT,CASGAGGPADTQYF
NA,NA,TRBJ1-1,TRBV6-5,TGTGCCAGCGGATATGGGGAGGGTGACACTGAAGCTTTCTTT,CASGYGEGDTEAFF
NA,NA,TRBJ2-6,TRBV4-1,TGCGCCAGCAGCCAAAGGTTGGCCCTCAGGGCCAACGTCCTGACTTTC,CASSQRLALRANVLTF
NA,NA,TRBJ2-7,TRBV7-9,TGTGCCAGCAGGCCGGGTTCTGGGCCCGAGCAGTACTTC,CASRPGSGPEQYF
NA,NA,TRBJ2-7,TRBV10-3,TGTGCCATCAGTGAAAGGGGGGGGCACCTCTACGAGCAGTACTTC,CAISERGGHLYEQYF
TRBD2,NA,TRBJ2-5,TRBV7-9,TGTGCCAGCAGCCCGCAACTAGCGGGGGGAGAGACCCAGTACTTC,CASSPQLAGGETQYF
NA,NA,TRBJ2-5,TRBV5-6,TGTGCCAGCAGCTTGAAAGACAGTATCAAAGTCCAAGAGACCCAGTACTTC,CASSLKDSIKVQETQYF
TRBD1,once,TRBJ2-7,TRBV27,TGTGCCAGCAGTTTAGACAGGGTCAACGAGCAGTACTTC,CASSLDRVNEQYF
NA,NA,TRBJ2-7,TRBV5-8,TGTGCCAGCAGCTTGGTGGGTGTACTAACCTACGAGCAGTACTTC,CASSLVGVLTYEQYF
NA,NA,TRBJ2-1,TRBV9,TGTGCCAGCAGCGTAGATCGTAGCGGCCTAAACAATGAGCAGTTCTTC,CASSVDRSGLNNEQFF
NA,once,TRBJ2-7,TRBV27,TGTGCCAGCAGTCCTGTCCCGGGACGCTCCCACGAGCAGTACTTC,CASSPVPGRSHEQYF
NA,NA,TRBJ2-1,TRBV28,TGTGCCAGCAGTGATAACAATGAGCAGTTCTTC,CASSDNNEQFF
TRBD2,NA,TRBJ2-2,TRBV28,TGTGCCAGCAGCCTTCCTGGGCGGGAGGGCCGGGATGCCGGGGAGCTGTTTTTT,CASSLPGREGRDAGELFF
NA,NA,TRBJ1-1,TRBV9,TGTGCCAGCAGCGTCGGGCAGGCGAACACTGAAGCTTTCTTT,CASSVGQANTEAFF
TRBD2,NA,TRBJ2-1,TRBV7-9,TGTGCCAGCAGCTCGTCTAGCGGGAGGAGGAATGAGCAGTTCTTC,CASSSSSGRRNEQFF
NA,NA,TRBJ2-4,TRBV4-1,TGCGCCAGCAGCCCAATCGGGGGATTGTGGAACATTCAGTACTTC,CASSPIGGLWNIQYF
NA,NA,TRBJ1-1,TRBV2,TGTGCCATCCGCCGGACCCCCGTTGTGAGAGAAGCTTTCTTT,CAIRRTPVVREAFF
NA,NA,TRBJ2-5,TRBV5-1,TGCGCCAGCAGCGTGGAGGGGTATTCACGGGAGACCCAGTACTTC,CASSVEGYSRETQYF
NA,NA,TRBJ1-5,TRBV7-9,TGTGCCAGCAGCTCCCCTTTGGAGACGGTCCTAGGTCAGCCCCAGCATTTT,CASSSPLETVLGQPQHF
TRBD1,NA,TRBJ1-2,TRBV5-6,TGTGCCAGCAACATACAGGGGGGATATGGCTACACCTTC,CASNIQGGYGYTF
NA,NA,TRBJ2-7,TRBV27,TGTGCCGCTGGGTTGGGCAGAACCTACGAGCAGTACTTC,CAAGLGRTYEQYF
TRBD2,NA,TRBJ2-2,TRBV5-4,TGTGCCAGCAGCTTGCTAGCGGGGGGGAACACCGGGGAGCTGTTTTTT,CASSLLAGGNTGELFF
NA,NA,TRBJ1-1,TRBV7-9,TGTGCCAGCCGGCCGGCAGGGCCTACTGAAGCTTTCTTT,CASRPAGPTEAFF
NA,NA,TRBJ1-3,TRBV11-2,TGTGCCAGCAGCCCCTCCTGGAACTCTGGAAACACCATATATTTT,CASSPSWNSGNTIYF
TRBD1,NA,TRBJ2-1,TRBV10-3,TGTGCCATCAGTGAGTCGCGGGACAGGGCCGACAATGAGCAGTTCTTC,CAISESRDRADNEQFF
NA,NA,TRBJ1-5,TRBV25-1,TGTGCCAGCAGTGATGGGGGGAGCAATCAGCCCCAGCATTTT,CASSDGGSNQPQHF
NA,NA,TRBJ1-1,TRBV5-4,TGTGCCAGCAGCTTGGCAGGCTACATGAACACTGAAGCTTTCTTT,CASSLAGYMNTEAFF
NA,NA,TRBJ2-5,TRBV6-5,TGTGCCAGCAGTGCTACAGGCTACCAAGAGACCCAGTACTTC,CASSATGYQETQYF
NA,NA,TRBJ1-5,TRBV4-3,TGCGCCAGCAGCCAAGATCTTCTGCTGGGCCAGCCCCAGCATTTT,CASSQDLLLGQPQHF
TRBD1,NA,TRBJ2-7,TRBV4-1,TGCGCCAGCAGCCAAGCTCCGGACAGGTCCCTCGAGCAGTACTTC,CASSQAPDRSLEQYF
TRBD1,NA,TRBJ1-1,TRBV7-9,TGTGCCAGCAGCTTAGGTGGGACAGGGTTGAACACTGAAGCTTTCTTT,CASSLGGTGLNTEAFF
NA,NA,TRBJ1-2,TRBV29-1,TGCAGCGTTGACCCATCGGTGGGAGGCTACACCTTC,CSVDPSVGGYTF
NA,NA,TRBJ1-4,TRBV5-6,TGTGCCAGCAGCTTGCTCACGGTGACGAATGAAAAACTGTTTTTT,CASSLLTVTNEKLFF
TRBD1,NA,TRBJ2-7,TRBV28,TGTGCCAGCAGACGTCTGCCGGGACAGCTCACCTACGAGCAGTACTTC,CASRRLPGQLTYEQYF
NA,NA,TRBJ1-1,TRBV7-6,TGTGCCAGCTCATACGCCAGGGGCATGAACACTGAAGCTTTCTTT,CASSYARGMNTEAFF
TRBD2,NA,TRBJ2-2,TRBV19,TGTGCCAGTAGAATTCGGGCTAGCGGGAGCAACGCTTATGTAACCACGAACACCGGGGAGCTGTTTTTT,CASRIRASGSNAYVTTNTGELFF
TRBD1,NA,TRBJ1-2,TRBV9,TGTGCCAGCAGCACAGGGGACGGGGGCGGCTACACCTTC,CASSTGDGGGYTF